This T cell receptor beta chain came from a study of PD-L1 blockade in urothelial cancer. The data were produced by immunoSEQ multiplex PCR, yet TCRdb's version contains in-frame clones alone and is incomplete. Of about 38,000 clones in the sample, roughly four fifths were seen once. CDR1 LNHDA and CDR2 SQIVND come from the germline V gene (reference sequence). CDR3 length: 12 residues. V lost 3 bases to trimming and J lost 10 bases, with 12 bases between them. Sequencing was performed on PBMCs, taken around atezolizumab (anti-PD-L1) treatment. The V gene is TRBV19, the J gene TRBJ1-2, with a tentative D call TRBD1 (5 bases). The sequence was obtained from a man aged 55 to 70 with urothelial cancer. The CDR3 DNA sequence: TGTGCCAGTAGTATCGGCAGGGCCAACTACACCTTC. Translating it yields CASSIGRANYTF. Looking up the rest from reference TRBV19 and TRBJ1-2 gives the full variable domain: DGGITQSPKYLFRKEGQNVTLSCEQNLNHDAMYWYRQDPGQGLRLIYYSQIVNDFQKGDIAEGYSVSREKKESFPLTVTSAQKNPTAFYLCASSIGRANYTFGSGTRLTVV.